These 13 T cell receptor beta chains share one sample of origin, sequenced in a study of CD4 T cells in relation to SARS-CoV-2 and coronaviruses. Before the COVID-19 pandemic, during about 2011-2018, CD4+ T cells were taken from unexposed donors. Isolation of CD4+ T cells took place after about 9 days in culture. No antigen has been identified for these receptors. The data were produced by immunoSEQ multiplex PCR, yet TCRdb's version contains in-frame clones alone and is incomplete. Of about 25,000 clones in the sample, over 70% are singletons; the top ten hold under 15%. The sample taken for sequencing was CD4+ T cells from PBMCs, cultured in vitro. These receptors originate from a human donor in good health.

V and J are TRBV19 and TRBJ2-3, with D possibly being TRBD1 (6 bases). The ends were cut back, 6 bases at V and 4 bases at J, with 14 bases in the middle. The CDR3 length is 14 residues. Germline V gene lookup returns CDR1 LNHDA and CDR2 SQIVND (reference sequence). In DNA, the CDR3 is TGTGCCAGTAGGAGCCGACAGGATCCAGATACGCAGTATTTT. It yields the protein CASRSRQDPDTQYF.

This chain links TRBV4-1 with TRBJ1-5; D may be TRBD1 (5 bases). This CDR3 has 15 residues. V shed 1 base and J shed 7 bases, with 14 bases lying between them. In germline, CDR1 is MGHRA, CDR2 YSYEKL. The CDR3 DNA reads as TGCGCCAGCAGCCAAGGAAGGGGCGCGGGGCAGCCCCAGCATTTT. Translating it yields CASSQGRGAGQPQHF.

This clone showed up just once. This chain's CDR3 is CSVQPFGNEKLFF. The CDR3 DNA reads as TGCAGCGTGCAACCCTTCGGTAATGAAAAACTGTTTTTT. This rearrangement joins TRBV29-1 to TRBJ1-4, with D unresolved. The CDR3 extends over 13 amino acids. Germline V gene data show CDR1 as SQVTM and CDR2 as ANQGSEA. Trimming stripped 6 bases from V and 4 bases from J, with 12 bases between.

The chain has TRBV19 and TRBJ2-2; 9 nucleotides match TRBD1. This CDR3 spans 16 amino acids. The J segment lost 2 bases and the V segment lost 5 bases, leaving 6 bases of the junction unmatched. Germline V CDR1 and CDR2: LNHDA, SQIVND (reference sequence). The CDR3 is CASSVWGQGNTGELFF. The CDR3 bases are TGTGCCAGTAGTGTATGGGGACAGGGAAACACCGGGGAGCTGTTTTTT.

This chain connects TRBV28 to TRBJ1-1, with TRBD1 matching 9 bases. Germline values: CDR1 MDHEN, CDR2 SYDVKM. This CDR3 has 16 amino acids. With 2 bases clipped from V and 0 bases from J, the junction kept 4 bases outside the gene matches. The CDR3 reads CASSLPTGGMNTEAFF. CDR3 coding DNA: TGTGCCAGCAGTTTACCCACAGGGGGCATGAACACTGAAGCTTTCTTT.

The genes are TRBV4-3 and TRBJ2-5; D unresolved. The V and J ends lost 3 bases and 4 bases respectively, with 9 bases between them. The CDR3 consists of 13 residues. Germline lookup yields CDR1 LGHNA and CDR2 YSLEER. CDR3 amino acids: CASSQGPLETQYF. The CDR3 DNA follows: TGCGCCAGCAGCCAGGGTCCGTTAGAGACCCAGTACTTC.

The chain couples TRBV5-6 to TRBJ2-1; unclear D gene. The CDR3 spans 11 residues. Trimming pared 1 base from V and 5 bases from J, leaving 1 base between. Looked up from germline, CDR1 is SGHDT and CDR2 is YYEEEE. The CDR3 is CASSLNNEQFF. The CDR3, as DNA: TGTGCCAGCAGCTTGAACAATGAGCAGTTCTTC.

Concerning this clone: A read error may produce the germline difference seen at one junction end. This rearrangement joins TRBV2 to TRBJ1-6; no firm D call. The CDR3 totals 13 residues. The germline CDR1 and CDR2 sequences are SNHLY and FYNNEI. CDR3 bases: TGTGCCAGCTGCGGCTCCCATAATTCACCCCTCCACTTT. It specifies CASCGSHNSPLHF. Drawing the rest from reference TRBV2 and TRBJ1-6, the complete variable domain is EPEVTQTPSHQVTQMGQEVILRCVPISNHLYFYWYRQILGQKVEFLVSFYNNEISEKSEIFDDQFSVERPDGSNFTLKIRSTKLEDSAMYFCASCGSHNSPLHFGNGTRLTVT.

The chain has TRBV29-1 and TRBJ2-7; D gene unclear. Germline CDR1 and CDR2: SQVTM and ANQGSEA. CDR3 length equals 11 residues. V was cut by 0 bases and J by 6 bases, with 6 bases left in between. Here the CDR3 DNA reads TGCAGCGTTGAAGATCTGTTCGAGCAGTACTTC. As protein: CSVEDLFEQYF.

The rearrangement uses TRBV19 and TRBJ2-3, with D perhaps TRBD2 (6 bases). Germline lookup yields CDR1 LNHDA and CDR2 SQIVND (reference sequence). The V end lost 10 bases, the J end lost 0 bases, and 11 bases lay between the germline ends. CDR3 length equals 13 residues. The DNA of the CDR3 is TGTGCCACCGCGGGACTTAGCACAGATACGCAGTATTTT. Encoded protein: CATAGLSTDTQYF.

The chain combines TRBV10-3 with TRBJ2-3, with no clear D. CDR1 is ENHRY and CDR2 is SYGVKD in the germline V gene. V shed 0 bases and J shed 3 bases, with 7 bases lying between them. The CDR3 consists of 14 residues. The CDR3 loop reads CAISESVGTDTQYF. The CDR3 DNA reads TGTGCCATCAGTGAGTCGGTGGGGACAGATACGCAGTATTTT.

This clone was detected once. The CDR3 DNA sequence: TGCGCCAGCAGCTTGGAAGGACTAGCGGGAGTTTCTGAGCAGTTCTTC. It yields the protein CASSLEGLAGVSEQFF. The chain has TRBV5-1 and TRBJ2-1; 13 positions agree with TRBD2. Losses at the gene ends were 0 bases for V and 9 bases for J; bases not matched to a gene: 6. This CDR3 has 16 residues. Per germline, CDR1 SGHRS and CDR2 YFSETQ.

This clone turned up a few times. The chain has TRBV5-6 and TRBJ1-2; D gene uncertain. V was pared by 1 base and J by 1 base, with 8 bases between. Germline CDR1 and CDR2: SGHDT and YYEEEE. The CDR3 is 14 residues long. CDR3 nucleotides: TGTGCCAGCAGCTTGCACACGCTTAACTATGGCTACACCTTC. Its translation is CASSLHTLNYGYTF.